This TCR beta chain derives from a study of T cell responses to AZD1222 COVID-19 vaccine. Broader study findings: Most donors were white British and more were female, and clonal diversity was possibly underestimated.

As concerns this clone: No antigen is known for it.

Some clones are missing from TCRdb's copy, which holds only in-frame ones; the method was immunoSEQ multiplex PCR. This repertoire shows around 95,000 clones, around nine tenths found once; its top ten account for about 2.5%. This material consisted of peripheral blood, taken on day 0 of AZD1222 vaccination. The sequence was obtained from an adult in good health.

CDR3 protein: CASSYSRTGANYGYTF. The CDR3 nucleotides are TGTGCCAGCAGTTACTCGAGAACAGGGGCTAACTATGGCTACACCTTC. V gene TRBV6-2 or TRBV6-3 combines with J gene TRBJ1-2, with TRBD1 matching over 7 bases. The length of the CDR3 is 16 residues. The junction had 4 bases not matched to a gene; V was cut back by 0 bases and J by 0 bases. Germline loops: CDR1 MNHEY, CDR2 SVGEGT.